This T cell receptor beta chain was captured by sequencing in a study of cytomegalovirus exposure and HLA in healthy donors. The PCR made use of 60 Vbeta and 13 Jbeta primers. The data were produced by immunoSEQ multiplex PCR, yet TCRdb's version contains in-frame clones alone and is incomplete. The sample table includes 60,000 or so clones. This CDR3 is 15 amino acids long. Trimming removed 1 base at V and 2 bases at J, with 12 bases between. The germline V gene has CDR1 SGHTA and CDR2 FQGNSA. There were likely unrecorded immune exposures, though donors were nominally healthy when sampled. The sample consisted of PBMCs. V is TRBV7-2 and J is TRBJ2-7; D is possibly TRBD2 (6 bases). The sequence was collected from a man aged 45 to 65 in good health and CMV-seropositive. CDR3 sequence: CASSLGGGITYEQYF. The CDR3 coding sequence is TGTGCCAGCAGCTTAGGCGGCGGGATTACCTACGAGCAGTACTTC.